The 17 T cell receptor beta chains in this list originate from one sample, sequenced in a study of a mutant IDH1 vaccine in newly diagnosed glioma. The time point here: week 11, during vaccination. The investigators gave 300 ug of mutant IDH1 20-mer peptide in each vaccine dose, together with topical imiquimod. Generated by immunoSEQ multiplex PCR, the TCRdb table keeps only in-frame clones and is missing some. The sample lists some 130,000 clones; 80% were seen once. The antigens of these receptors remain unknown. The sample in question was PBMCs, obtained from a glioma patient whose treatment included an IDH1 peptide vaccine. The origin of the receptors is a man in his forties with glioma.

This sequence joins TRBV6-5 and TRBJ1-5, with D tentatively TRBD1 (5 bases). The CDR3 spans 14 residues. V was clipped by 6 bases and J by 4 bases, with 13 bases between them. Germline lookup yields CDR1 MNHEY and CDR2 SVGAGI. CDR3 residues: CASRPTGSNQPQHF. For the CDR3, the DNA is TGTGCCAGCAGGCCCACAGGCTCAAATCAGCCCCAGCATTTT.

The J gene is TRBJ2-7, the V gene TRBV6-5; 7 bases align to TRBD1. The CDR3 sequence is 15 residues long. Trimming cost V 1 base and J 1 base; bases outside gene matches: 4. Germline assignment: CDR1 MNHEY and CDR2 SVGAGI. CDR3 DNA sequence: TGTGCCAGCAGTTACTGGTCGACAGGGTCCTACGAGCAGTACTTC. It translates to CASSYWSTGSYEQYF.

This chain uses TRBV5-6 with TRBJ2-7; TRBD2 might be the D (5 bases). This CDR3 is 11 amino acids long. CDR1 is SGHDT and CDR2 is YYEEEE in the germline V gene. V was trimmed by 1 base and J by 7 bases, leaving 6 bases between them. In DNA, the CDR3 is TGTGCCAGCAGCTTGAGAGGGGAGCAGTACTTC. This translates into CASSLRGEQYF.

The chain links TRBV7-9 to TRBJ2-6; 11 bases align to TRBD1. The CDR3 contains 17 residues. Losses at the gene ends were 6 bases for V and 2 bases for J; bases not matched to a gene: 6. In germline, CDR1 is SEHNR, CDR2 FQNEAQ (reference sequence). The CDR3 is CASRPGQGAAGANVLTF. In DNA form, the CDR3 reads TGTGCCAGCAGGCCTGGACAGGGGGCTGCTGGGGCCAACGTCCTGACTTTC.

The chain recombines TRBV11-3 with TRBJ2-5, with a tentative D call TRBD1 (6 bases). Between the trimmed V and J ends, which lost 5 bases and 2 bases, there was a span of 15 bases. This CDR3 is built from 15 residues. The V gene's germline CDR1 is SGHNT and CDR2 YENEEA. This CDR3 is CASSLRTETQETQYF. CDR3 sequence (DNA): TGTGCCAGCAGCCTACGGACAGAGACACAAGAGACCCAGTACTTC.

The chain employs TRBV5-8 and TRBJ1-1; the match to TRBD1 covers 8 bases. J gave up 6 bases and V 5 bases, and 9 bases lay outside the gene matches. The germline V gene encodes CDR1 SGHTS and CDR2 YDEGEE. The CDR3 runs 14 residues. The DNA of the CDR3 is TGTGCCAGCAGTCGCGGACAGGGTTTAGCTGAAGCTTTCTTT. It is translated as CASSRGQGLAEAFF.

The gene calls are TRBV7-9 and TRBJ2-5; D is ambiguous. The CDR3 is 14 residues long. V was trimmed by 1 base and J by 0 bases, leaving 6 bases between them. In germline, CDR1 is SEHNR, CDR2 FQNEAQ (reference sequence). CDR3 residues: CASSLGQDQETQYF. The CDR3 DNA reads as TGTGCCAGCAGCTTAGGACAAGACCAAGAGACCCAGTACTTC.

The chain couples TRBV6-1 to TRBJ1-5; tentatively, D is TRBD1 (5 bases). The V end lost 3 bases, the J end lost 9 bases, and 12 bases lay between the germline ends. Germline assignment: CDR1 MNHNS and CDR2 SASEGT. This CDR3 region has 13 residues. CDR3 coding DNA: TGTGCCAGCAGTGACAGGGAGGTTAGGCCCCAGCATTTT. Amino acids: CASSDREVRPQHF.

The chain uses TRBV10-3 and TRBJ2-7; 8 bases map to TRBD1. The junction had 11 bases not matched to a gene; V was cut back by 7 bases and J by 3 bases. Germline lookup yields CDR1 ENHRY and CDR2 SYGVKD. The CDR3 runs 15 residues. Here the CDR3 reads CAINEGTGTLYEQYF. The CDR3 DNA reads TGTGCCATCAACGAAGGGACAGGTACCCTCTACGAGCAGTACTTC.

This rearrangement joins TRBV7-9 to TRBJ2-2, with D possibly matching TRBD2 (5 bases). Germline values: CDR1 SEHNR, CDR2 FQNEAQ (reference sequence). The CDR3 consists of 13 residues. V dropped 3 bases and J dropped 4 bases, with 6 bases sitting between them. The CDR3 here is CASSFTSTGELFF. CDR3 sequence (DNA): TGTGCCAGCAGCTTTACTAGCACCGGGGAGCTGTTTTTT.

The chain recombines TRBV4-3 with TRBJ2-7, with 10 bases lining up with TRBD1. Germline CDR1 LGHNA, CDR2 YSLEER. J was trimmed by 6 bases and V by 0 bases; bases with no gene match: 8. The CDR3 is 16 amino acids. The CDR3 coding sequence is TGCGCCAGCAGCCAAGATTGGGGACAGGGGACCGCCGAGCAGTACTTC. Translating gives CASSQDWGQGTAEQYF.

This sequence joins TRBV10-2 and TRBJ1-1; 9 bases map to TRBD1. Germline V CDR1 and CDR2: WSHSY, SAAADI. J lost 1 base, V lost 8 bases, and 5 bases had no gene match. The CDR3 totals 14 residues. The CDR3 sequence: CASRDRVGNTEAFF. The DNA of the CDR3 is TGCGCCAGCCGGGACAGGGTGGGGAACACTGAAGCTTTCTTT.

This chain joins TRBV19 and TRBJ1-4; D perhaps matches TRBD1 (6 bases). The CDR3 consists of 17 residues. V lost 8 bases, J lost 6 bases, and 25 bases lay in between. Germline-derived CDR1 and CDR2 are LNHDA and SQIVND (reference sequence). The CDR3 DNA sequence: TGTGCCAGTGGAGGCGAGCAGGGGAGTGGAAGTGATGAAAAACTGTTTTTT. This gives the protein CASGGEQGSGSDEKLFF. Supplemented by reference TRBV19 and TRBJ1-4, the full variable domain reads DGGITQSPKYLFRKEGQNVTLSCEQNLNHDAMYWYRQDPGQGLRLIYYSQIVNDFQKGDIAEGYSVSREKKESFPLTVTSAQKNPTAFYLCASGGEQGSGSDEKLFFGSGTQLSVL.

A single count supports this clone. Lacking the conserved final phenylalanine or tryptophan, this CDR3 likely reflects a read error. CDR3 protein: CAISGTTGQHYEQYL. CDR3 coding DNA: TGTGCCATCAGTGGAACTACGGGACAGCACTACGAGCAGTACCTC. The chain combines TRBV10-3 with TRBJ2-7; 7 nucleotides line up with TRBD1. CDR1 is ENHRY and CDR2 is SYGVKD in the germline V gene. Losses at the gene ends were 4 bases for V and 3 bases for J; bases not matched to a gene: 9. The CDR3 spans 15 residues.

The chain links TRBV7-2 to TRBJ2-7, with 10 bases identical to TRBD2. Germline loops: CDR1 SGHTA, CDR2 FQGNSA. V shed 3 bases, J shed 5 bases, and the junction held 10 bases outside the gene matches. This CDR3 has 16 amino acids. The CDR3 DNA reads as TGTGCCAGCAGCTTGGAGGCTAGCGGGAGTGGGAACGAGCAGTACTTC. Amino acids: CASSLEASGSGNEQYF.

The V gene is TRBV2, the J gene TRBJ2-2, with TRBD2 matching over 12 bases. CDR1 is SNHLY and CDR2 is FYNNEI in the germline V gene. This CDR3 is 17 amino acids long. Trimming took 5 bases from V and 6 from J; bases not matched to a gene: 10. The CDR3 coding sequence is TGTGCCAGCAGTTTAATACTAGCGGGGGGTACTCCCGGGGAGCTGTTTTTT. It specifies CASSLILAGGTPGELFF. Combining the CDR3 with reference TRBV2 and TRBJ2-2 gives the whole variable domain EPEVTQTPSHQVTQMGQEVILRCVPISNHLYFYWYRQILGQKVEFLVSFYNNEISEKSEIFDDQFSVERPDGSNFTLKIRSTKLEDSAMYFCASSLILAGGTPGELFFGEGSRLTVL.

The CDR3 sequence is CASSQGVGETQYF. CDR3 nucleotides: TGTGCCAGCAGCCAAGGAGTGGGGGAGACCCAGTACTTC. The rearrangement joins TRBV4-2 to TRBJ2-5, with D unclear. Per germline, CDR1 LGHNA and CDR2 YNFKEQ. Trimming stripped 1 base from V and 5 bases from J, with 8 bases between. This CDR3 comprises 13 residues.